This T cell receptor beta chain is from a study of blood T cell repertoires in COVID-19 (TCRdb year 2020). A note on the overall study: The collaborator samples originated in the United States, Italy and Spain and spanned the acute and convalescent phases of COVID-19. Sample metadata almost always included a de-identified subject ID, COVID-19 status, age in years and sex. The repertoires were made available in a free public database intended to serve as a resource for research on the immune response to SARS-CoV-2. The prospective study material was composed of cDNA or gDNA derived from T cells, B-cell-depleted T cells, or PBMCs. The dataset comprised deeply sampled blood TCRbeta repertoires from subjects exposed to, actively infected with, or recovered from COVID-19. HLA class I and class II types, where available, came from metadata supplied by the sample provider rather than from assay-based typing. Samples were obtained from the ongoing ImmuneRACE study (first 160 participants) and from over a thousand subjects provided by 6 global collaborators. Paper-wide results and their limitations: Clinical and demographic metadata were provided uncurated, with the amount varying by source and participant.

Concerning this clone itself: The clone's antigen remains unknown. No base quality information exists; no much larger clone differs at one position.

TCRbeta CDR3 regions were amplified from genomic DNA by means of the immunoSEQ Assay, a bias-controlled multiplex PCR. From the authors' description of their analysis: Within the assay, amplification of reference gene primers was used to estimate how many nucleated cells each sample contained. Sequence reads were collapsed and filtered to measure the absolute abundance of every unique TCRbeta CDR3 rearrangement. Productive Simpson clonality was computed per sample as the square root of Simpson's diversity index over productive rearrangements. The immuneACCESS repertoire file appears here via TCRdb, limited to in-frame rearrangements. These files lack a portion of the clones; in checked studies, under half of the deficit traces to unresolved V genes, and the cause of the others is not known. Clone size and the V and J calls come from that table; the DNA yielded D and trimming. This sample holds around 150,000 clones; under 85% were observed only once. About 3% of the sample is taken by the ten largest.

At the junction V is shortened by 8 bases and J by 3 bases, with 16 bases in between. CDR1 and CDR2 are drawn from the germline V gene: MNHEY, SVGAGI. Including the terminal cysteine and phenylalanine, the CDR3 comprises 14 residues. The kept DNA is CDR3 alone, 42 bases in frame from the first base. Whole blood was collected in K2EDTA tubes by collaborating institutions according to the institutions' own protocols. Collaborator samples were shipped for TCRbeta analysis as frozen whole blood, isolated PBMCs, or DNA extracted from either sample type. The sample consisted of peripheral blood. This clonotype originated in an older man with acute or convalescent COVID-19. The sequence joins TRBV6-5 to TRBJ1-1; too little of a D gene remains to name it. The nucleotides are TGTGCCAGCGGTAAGCCGGGTGAGGACACTGAAGCTTTCTTT. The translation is CASGKPGEDTEAFF.